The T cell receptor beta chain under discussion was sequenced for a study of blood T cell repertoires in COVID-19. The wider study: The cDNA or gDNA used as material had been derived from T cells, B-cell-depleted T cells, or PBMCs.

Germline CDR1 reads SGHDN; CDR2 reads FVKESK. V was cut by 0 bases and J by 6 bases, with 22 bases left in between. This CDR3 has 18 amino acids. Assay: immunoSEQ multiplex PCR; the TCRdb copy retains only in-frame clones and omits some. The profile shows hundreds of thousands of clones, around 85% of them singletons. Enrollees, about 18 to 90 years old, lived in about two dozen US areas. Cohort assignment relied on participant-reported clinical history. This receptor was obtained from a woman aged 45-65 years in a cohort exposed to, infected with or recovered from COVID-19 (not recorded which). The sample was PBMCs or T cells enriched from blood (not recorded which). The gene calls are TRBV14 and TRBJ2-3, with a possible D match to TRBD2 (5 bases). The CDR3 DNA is TGTGCCAGCAGCCAAGAATCTAGCTCCGGCACGGCACAGGATACGCAGTATTTT. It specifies CASSQESSSGTAQDTQYF.